This TCR beta chain was documented in a study of T cell changes during pregnancy in multiple sclerosis. Germline assignment: CDR1 LGHNA and CDR2 YSLEER. V was trimmed by 0 bases and J by 1 base, leaving 6 bases between them. This CDR3 comprises 14 residues. In this sample, this clone turned up once. Profiling relied on immunoSEQ multiplex PCR, and the TCRdb table lists in-frame clones only, not all of them. The sample shows 78,000 or so clones, under 95% of them seen only once. The input for sequencing was CD4+ T cells from peripheral blood mononuclear cells, taken before pregnancy. The chain couples TRBV4-3 to TRBJ1-1; D uncertain. The sequence came from a female donor with multiple sclerosis, enrolled in a pregnancy study. CDR3 nucleotide sequence: TGCGCCAGCAGCCAAGAACGCGCGAACACTGAAGCTTTCTTT. Amino acid sequence: CASSQERANTEAFF.